These T cell receptor beta chains were read from a single sample in a study of regulatory T cells in long-lasting Graves disease. A single record per CDR3 protein comes from TCRdb applying MiXCR to the multiplex PCR reads. The sample has 350,000 to 450,000 distinct CDR3 sequences, more than 20% seen once. The sequencing used peripheral blood mononuclear cells (PBMCs), collected when the disease was refractory, from a patient treated with antithyroid drugs. These receptors were collected from a woman aged 40-49 years with Graves disease. Both conserved end residues are part of each CDR3. D genes are given only for firm matches. Not all rows give a size; the values are once, few, many and, for expanded clones, a class.

size	V	D	J	CDR3	DNA
NA	TRBV11-1	TRBD2	TRBJ2-5	CASSLARLAYETQYF	TGTGCCAGCAGCTTAGCGAGACTAGCGTACGAGACCCAGTACTTC
NA	TRBV20-1	NA	TRBJ1-2	CSARARPPRGVGGYTF	TGCAGTGCTAGAGCCAGACCCCCTCGGGGTGTTGGTGGCTACACCTTC
many	TRBV28	NA	TRBJ2-5	CASSFQQGGETQYF	TGTGCCAGCAGTTTCCAGCAGGGAGGAGAGACCCAGTACTTC
many	TRBV12-3/TRBV12-4	NA	TRBJ1-1	CASSPSHVAPGRYTEAFF	TGTGCCAGCAGTCCCAGTCATGTGGCCCCGGGGAGGTACACTGAAGCTTTCTTT
many	TRBV29-1	NA	TRBJ2-7	CSVGMAKDYEQYF	TGCAGCGTTGGGATGGCCAAAGACTACGAGCAGTACTTC
many	TRBV6-1	TRBD2	TRBJ2-7	CASRSLAGFDEQYF	TGTGCCAGCCGATCACTAGCGGGGTTTGACGAGCAGTACTTC
NA	TRBV6-1	NA	TRBJ2-7	CASSEGGEYEQYF	TGTGCCAGCAGTGAAGGGGGGGAGTACGAGCAGTACTTC
many	TRBV24-1	TRBD1	TRBJ2-5	CATSDLPPGTGRETQYF	TGTGCCACCAGTGATTTGCCTCCCGGGACAGGGCGAGAGACCCAGTACTTC
many	TRBV6-1	NA	TRBJ1-5	CASSSLRDSNQPQHF	TGTGCCAGCAGCTCTCTCCGGGACAGCAATCAGCCCCAGCATTTT
NA	TRBV6-4	NA	TRBJ2-7	CASRPASSTYEQYF	TGTGCCAGCAGGCCGGCCTCTAGCACCTACGAGCAGTACTTC
many	TRBV12-3/TRBV12-4	NA	TRBJ1-5	CASSLGTLNQPQHF	TGTGCCAGCAGTTTGGGGACACTGAATCAGCCCCAGCATTTT
NA	TRBV28	TRBD2	TRBJ2-3	CASSSKEAGILTDTQYF	TGTGCCAGCAGTTCAAAAGAAGCGGGGATCCTTACAGATACGCAGTATTTT
few	TRBV5-6	TRBD1	TRBJ1-1	CASSIGTGGSRAEAFF	TGTGCCAGCAGCATTGGGACAGGAGGGTCAAGGGCTGAAGCTTTCTTT
NA	TRBV11-3	NA	TRBJ2-2	CASSPRWTGVNTGELFF	TGTGCCAGCAGCCCCAGGTGGACGGGAGTAAACACCGGGGAGCTGTTTTTT
NA	TRBV6-4	NA	TRBJ2-7	CASSDRGPTSYEQYF	TGTGCCAGCAGTGATAGGGGTCCTACCTCCTACGAGCAGTACTTC
many	TRBV12-3/TRBV12-4	NA	TRBJ2-7	CASLGGYEQYF	TGTGCCAGCTTGGGGGGCTACGAGCAGTACTTC
few	TRBV15	NA	TRBJ2-3	CATSREAAGVSTDTQYF	TGTGCCACCAGCAGAGAGGCCGCAGGGGTCAGCACAGATACGCAGTATTTT
few	TRBV14	NA	TRBJ2-2	CASTWGATGELFF	TGTGCCAGCACCTGGGGGGCCACCGGGGAGCTGTTTTTT
NA	TRBV2	NA	TRBJ2-6	CASSPRGGLYSGANVLTF	TGTGCCAGCAGCCCCAGGGGGGGCCTTTACTCTGGGGCCAACGTCCTGACTTTC
NA	TRBV27	TRBD2	TRBJ2-7	CASSFTGTTEQYF	TGTGCCAGCAGTTTTACCGGGACTACCGAGCAGTACTTC
NA	TRBV28	NA	TRBJ2-1	CASIFAGAGEQFF	TGTGCCAGCATCTTTGCGGGGGCAGGGGAGCAGTTCTTC
many	TRBV27	NA	TRBJ1-1	CASSFSHTQGSLSTEAFF	TGTGCCAGCAGTTTCAGCCATACTCAGGGTTCTCTAAGCACTGAAGCTTTCTTT
many	TRBV10-2	TRBD2	TRBJ2-7	CASRRTSGRAGRSYEQYF	TGCGCCAGCAGGAGGACTAGCGGGAGGGCCGGAAGGTCCTACGAGCAGTACTTC
NA	TRBV6-9	NA	TRBJ2-7	CASNYSVPVAPYEQYF	TGTGCCAGCAATTACTCAGTACCGGTGGCCCCCTACGAGCAGTACTTC
NA	TRBV29-1	NA	TRBJ1-4	CSVADSGTNEKLFF	TGCAGCGTCGCCGACAGTGGAACTAATGAAAAACTGTTTTTT
NA	TRBV28	TRBD2	TRBJ2-7	CASSYRLTGGISYEQYF	TGTGCCAGCAGTTACAGGCTAACGGGAGGAATCTCCTACGAGCAGTACTTC
many	TRBV29-1	TRBD1	TRBJ2-5	CSVEPTGGETQYF	TGCAGCGTTGAACCGACAGGGGGAGAGACCCAGTACTTC
NA	TRBV28	TRBD2	TRBJ2-1	CASSLLGIAGVVGNEQSF	TGTGCCAGCAGTTTATTGGGAATAGCGGGAGTTGTGGGCAATGAGCAGTCCTTC
many	TRBV6-1	TRBD1	TRBJ2-7	CASSPPRQGARPYEQYF	TGTGCCAGCAGTCCACCCCGACAGGGGGCAAGGCCCTACGAGCAGTACTTC
many	TRBV28	TRBD1	TRBJ1-1	CASTLTGLLAFF	TGTGCCAGCACCTTGACAGGGCTATTGGCTTTCTTT
many	TRBV2	NA	TRBJ2-7	CASSPIGQPKYEQYF	TGTGCCAGCAGCCCGATCGGGCAGCCTAAGTACGAGCAGTACTTC
NA	TRBV27	NA	TRBJ1-1	CASSLSGWHEAFF	TGTGCCAGCAGTTTATCAGGGTGGCATGAAGCTTTCTTT
few	TRBV5-1	NA	TRBJ2-7	CASSLAPGIDEQYF	TGCGCCAGCAGCCTAGCCCCCGGGATCGACGAGCAGTACTTC
once	TRBV29-1	NA	TRBJ2-2	CGVTLAVTNTGELFF	TGCGGCGTGACCTTAGCGGTTACGAACACCGGGGAGCTGTTTTTT
many	TRBV28	NA	TRBJ2-5	CASSLFVLGDSETQYF	TGTGCCAGCAGTTTATTCGTCCTCGGGGACTCAGAGACCCAGTACTTC
many	TRBV28	TRBD2	TRBJ2-4	CASSSRLAGVRDIQYF	TGTGCCAGCAGTTCCAGACTAGCGGGAGTAAGGGACATTCAGTACTTC
many	TRBV19	NA	TRBJ1-4	CATSSADYKEKLFF	TGTGCCACCAGCTCGGCGGACTACAAGGAGAAACTGTTTTTT
few	TRBV28	TRBD2	TRBJ2-5	CASRGASGQETQYF	TGTGCCAGCAGAGGGGCTAGCGGACAAGAGACCCAGTACTTC
many	TRBV28	NA	TRBJ1-1	CASSVGLGTEAFF	TGTGCCAGCAGCGTAGGGTTGGGCACTGAAGCTTTCTTT
few	TRBV28	NA	TRBJ2-3	CASSLARAGDTQYF	TGTGCCAGCAGTTTAGCCAGGGCTGGAGATACGCAGTATTTT
NA	TRBV30	NA	TRBJ1-5	CAWSRGGQPQHF	TGTGCCTGGAGTAGGGGTGGTCAGCCCCAGCATTTT
many	TRBV28	TRBD1	TRBJ2-7	CASGTGYEQYF	TGTGCCAGCGGGACAGGGTACGAGCAGTACTTC
many	TRBV29-1	NA	TRBJ1-1	CSVRAGHTEAFF	TGCAGCGTCAGGGCGGGGCACACTGAAGCTTTCTTT
NA	TRBV19	NA	TRBJ1-1	CASSIGQAGTEAFF	TGTGCCAGTAGTATAGGACAGGCGGGCACTGAAGCTTTCTTT
many	TRBV11-2	NA	TRBJ1-1	CASSFRGGPMNTEAFF	TGTGCCAGCAGCTTTCGGGGGGGGCCCATGAACACTGAAGCTTTCTTT
NA	TRBV28	NA	TRBJ1-4	CASSLEEVANEKLFF	TGTGCCAGCAGTCTTGAAGAGGTTGCTAATGAAAAACTGTTTTTT
few	TRBV13	NA	TRBJ1-1	CASSSPRMGLWNTEAFF	TGTGCCAGCAGCTCCCCTCGGATGGGTTTATGGAACACTGAAGCTTTCTTT
few	TRBV2	TRBD2	TRBJ2-7	CASSLGTSGNYEQYF	TGTGCCAGCAGTTTAGGGACTAGCGGGAACTACGAGCAGTACTTC
many	TRBV28	TRBD2	TRBJ2-7	CASSPPGLATYEQYF	TGTGCCAGCAGTCCCCCGGGACTAGCGACCTACGAGCAGTACTTC
many	TRBV24-1	NA	TRBJ1-4	CATSDPTDPTNEKLFF	TGTGCCACCAGTGATCCGACGGACCCAACTAATGAAAAACTGTTTTTT
NA	TRBV29-1	NA	TRBJ2-1	CSVEDQTDEQFF	TGCAGCGTTGAAGACCAGACGGATGAGCAGTTCTTC
many	TRBV12-3/TRBV12-4	NA	TRBJ2-7	CASSVRKFYEQYF	TGTGCCAGCAGCGTTCGAAAGTTCTACGAGCAGTACTTC
many	TRBV12-3/TRBV12-4	NA	TRBJ2-7	CASSFPGSGEQYF	TGTGCCAGCAGTTTCCCCGGGTCGGGGGAGCAGTACTTC